These T cell receptor beta chains were read from a single sample in a study of PD-1 blockade in mismatch repair-deficient tumors. Here immunoSEQ multiplex PCR was the method, and the copy in TCRdb shows in-frame clones only, minus some. Here the sample spans roughly 80,000 clones, approximately 81% being singletons. The sample was peripheral blood, taken 12 weeks after starting pembrolizumab. Source of these receptors: an adult with mismatch repair-deficient cancer. The CDR3 runs from the conserved cysteine through the conserved F or W. D genes are given only for firm matches. Size is omitted from some rows. Given values are once, few, many or a class for expanded clones.

TRBV7-8	TRBJ2-1	.	.	TGTGCCAGCAGCTTGAAGGTCACTGAGCAGTTCTTC	CASSLKVTEQFF
TRBV4-1	TRBJ2-7	.	TRBD2	TGCGCCAGCAGCCATCGTGGGGGGACTACTTTCTCCGAGCAGTACTTC	CASSHRGGTTFSEQYF
TRBV5-1	TRBJ1-1	.	.	TGCGCCAGCAGCTACTCAGCGGACACTGAAGCTTTCTTT	CASSYSADTEAFF
TRBV15	TRBJ1-3	.	TRBD1	TGTGCCACCAGCAGACGGGACAGGTCGACTGGAAACACCATATATTTT	CATSRRDRSTGNTIYF
TRBV11-3	TRBJ1-1	.	TRBD1	TGTGCCAGCAGCCCAGGGACAGCAAGAGACACTGAAGCTTTCTTT	CASSPGTARDTEAFF
TRBV29-1	TRBJ1-3	.	.	TGCAGCGCCCGACCCGATTCTGGAAACACCATATATTTT	CSARPDSGNTIYF
TRBV19	TRBJ2-2	.	.	TGTGCCAGTAGTCCCCTCATGAAGCGACCCACCGGGGAGCTGTTTTTT	CASSPLMKRPTGELFF
TRBV9	TRBJ2-7	.	.	TGTGCCAGCAGCGTAGCGGGAATTGGCAACGAGCAGTACTTC	CASSVAGIGNEQYF
TRBV4-3	TRBJ1-5	.	.	TGCGCCAGCAGCCAAGTAGTGAGCCGAAATCAGCCCCAGCATTTT	CASSQVVSRNQPQHF
TRBV6-5	TRBJ2-5	.	TRBD1	TGTGCCAGCAGTGGCCTTGGGCAGGGGGAAGAGACCCAGTACTTC	CASSGLGQGEETQYF
TRBV5-6	TRBJ2-7	.	TRBD1	TGTGCCAGCAGCTCCGTGAATATAGGGGGCTCAGGCGAGCAGTACTTC	CASSSVNIGGSGEQYF
TRBV6-1	TRBJ2-3	.	TRBD2	TGTGCCAGCAGTGCCCCGGGACTAGCCCCAGATACGCAGTATTTT	CASSAPGLAPDTQYF
TRBV7-7	TRBJ2-7	.	.	TGTGCTAGCAGCTTAGCAGGGGATAGCGAGCAGTACTTC	CASSLAGDSEQYF
TRBV7-8	TRBJ2-1	.	.	TGTGCCAGCAGCTTAGACACTCATGAGCAGTTCTTC	CASSLDTHEQFF
TRBV6-1	TRBJ2-5	.	TRBD2	TGTGCCAGCAGTGAAGCGGGGGGAGGGGTCGAGACCCAGTACTTC	CASSEAGGGVETQYF
TRBV5-5	TRBJ1-1	.	.	TGTGCCAGCAGCTTGTCAGGCGTTGAAGCTTTCTTT	CASSLSGVEAFF
TRBV5-8	TRBJ1-1	.	.	TGTGCCAGCAGCTTACGGACTGAAGCTTTCTTT	CASSLRTEAFF
TRBV9	TRBJ1-5	.	.	TGTGCCAGCAGCGTGTGGTGGTCCAGGGAAAGCAATCAGCCCCAGCATTTT	CASSVWWSRESNQPQHF
TRBV7-2	TRBJ1-2	few	.	TGTGCCAGCAGCACCTCAGGCTATGGCTACACCTTC	CASSTSGYGYTF
TRBV28	TRBJ1-5	few	TRBD1	TGTGCCAGCATCGGACAGGGGCGGAACAATCAGCCCCAGCATTTT	CASIGQGRNNQPQHF
TRBV5-4	TRBJ1-5	.	.	TGTGCCAGCAGCAGGGGGGGGCCCGGTCAGCCCCAGCATTTT	CASSRGGPGQPQHF